The rows below give T cell receptor beta chains drawn from one sample of a study of blood T cell repertoires in COVID-19. Produced via immunoSEQ multiplex PCR; TCRdb's table is partial and in-frame only. The table records some 220,000 clones, 75% to 85% of them present only once. The sequenced sample was peripheral blood. These receptors were collected from a human donor in a cohort sampled during active COVID-19. Both conserved end residues are part of each CDR3. D genes are given only for firm matches. The listing skips clone size in some rows; elsewhere it reads once, few, many or a size class.

CDR3aa | CDR3nt | d_gene | abundance | j_gene | v_gene
CASSLGGRGLRYEQYF | TGTGCCAGCAGCCTGGGCGGCAGGGGGTTACGATACGAGCAGTACTTC | TRBD1 | NA | TRBJ2-7 | TRBV5-6
CATSEGAGGPYEQYF | TGTGCCACCAGTGAGGGAGCGGGAGGGCCATACGAGCAGTACTTC | TRBD2 | large | TRBJ2-7 | TRBV24-1
CATRGGLEQYF | TGTGCCACCAGAGGAGGCTTGGAGCAGTACTTC | NA | NA | TRBJ2-7 | TRBV6-6
CASSAGLAGGWSYNEQFF | TGTGCCAGCAGCGCGGGACTAGCGGGTGGGTGGTCCTACAATGAGCAGTTCTTC | TRBD2 | NA | TRBJ2-1 | TRBV9
CASSPPRASGYNEQFF | TGTGCCAGCAGCCCCCCCCGGGCTAGCGGCTACAATGAGCAGTTCTTC | TRBD2 | NA | TRBJ2-1 | TRBV9
CASSREGSSYNEQFF | TGTGCCAGCAGCCGGGAGGGAAGCTCCTACAATGAGCAGTTCTTC | TRBD2 | NA | TRBJ2-1 | TRBV3-1/TRBV3-2
CASSAGQGPREQFF | TGCGCCAGCAGCGCCGGACAGGGCCCACGCGAGCAGTTCTTC | TRBD1 | once | TRBJ2-1 | TRBV5-1
CASSQGVGGPWAEQYF | TGTGCCAGCAGCCAAGGGGTCGGTGGTCCTTGGGCCGAGCAGTACTTC | NA | NA | TRBJ2-7 | TRBV4-2
CATSQGNTGELFF | TGTGCCACCAGCCAGGGGAACACCGGGGAGCTGTTTTTT | NA | NA | TRBJ2-2 | TRBV15
CASSYAGNTEAFF | TGTGCCAGCAGTTACGCGGGGAACACTGAAGCTTTCTTT | NA | NA | TRBJ1-1 | TRBV6-5
CASGQDSVETQYF | TGTGCCAGCGGGCAGGATAGTGTGGAGACCCAGTACTTC | NA | NA | TRBJ2-5 | TRBV6-5
CAISSSGGGSYNEQFF | TGTGCCATCAGTTCGTCAGGGGGCGGCTCCTACAATGAGCAGTTCTTC | TRBD1 | few | TRBJ2-1 | TRBV10-3
CASRVTGAYGYTF | TGTGCCAGCAGAGTGACAGGGGCCTATGGCTACACCTTC | TRBD1 | NA | TRBJ1-2 | TRBV12-3/TRBV12-4
CASQFRGRSTEAFF | TGTGCCAGCCAATTCAGGGGGCGCAGCACTGAAGCTTTCTTT | TRBD1 | few | TRBJ1-1 | TRBV6-5
CASSLEGTGRQETQYF | TGTGCCAGCAGCTTGGAGGGGACAGGGCGTCAAGAGACCCAGTACTTC | TRBD1 | few | TRBJ2-5 | TRBV5-4
CASSLNSGSYNEQFF | TGTGCCAGCAGCTTAAATAGCGGCTCCTACAATGAGCAGTTCTTC | NA | NA | TRBJ2-1 | TRBV11-2
CAISESGSAVNEQFF | TGTGCCATCAGTGAGTCGGGCTCCGCTGTCAATGAGCAGTTCTTC | NA | NA | TRBJ2-1 | TRBV10-3
CASSFDREDGYTF | TGTGCCAGTAGTTTCGACAGGGAAGATGGCTACACCTTC | TRBD1 | NA | TRBJ1-2 | TRBV19
CASSLPPTRSPLHF | TGTGCCAGCAGCTTGCCTCCAACAAGATCACCCCTCCACTTT | NA | NA | TRBJ1-6 | TRBV7-8
CASSQETSYEQYF | TGTGCCAGCAGCCAAGAGACTAGCTACGAGCAGTACTTC | NA | NA | TRBJ2-7 | TRBV4-2
CASLPSGRTDTQYF | TGTGCCAGCTTACCTAGCGGGAGAACAGATACGCAGTATTTT | TRBD2 | NA | TRBJ2-3 | TRBV2
CASSIGTSGYNEQFF | TGTGCCAGTAGTATAGGGACTAGCGGCTACAATGAGCAGTTCTTC | TRBD2 | NA | TRBJ2-1 | TRBV19